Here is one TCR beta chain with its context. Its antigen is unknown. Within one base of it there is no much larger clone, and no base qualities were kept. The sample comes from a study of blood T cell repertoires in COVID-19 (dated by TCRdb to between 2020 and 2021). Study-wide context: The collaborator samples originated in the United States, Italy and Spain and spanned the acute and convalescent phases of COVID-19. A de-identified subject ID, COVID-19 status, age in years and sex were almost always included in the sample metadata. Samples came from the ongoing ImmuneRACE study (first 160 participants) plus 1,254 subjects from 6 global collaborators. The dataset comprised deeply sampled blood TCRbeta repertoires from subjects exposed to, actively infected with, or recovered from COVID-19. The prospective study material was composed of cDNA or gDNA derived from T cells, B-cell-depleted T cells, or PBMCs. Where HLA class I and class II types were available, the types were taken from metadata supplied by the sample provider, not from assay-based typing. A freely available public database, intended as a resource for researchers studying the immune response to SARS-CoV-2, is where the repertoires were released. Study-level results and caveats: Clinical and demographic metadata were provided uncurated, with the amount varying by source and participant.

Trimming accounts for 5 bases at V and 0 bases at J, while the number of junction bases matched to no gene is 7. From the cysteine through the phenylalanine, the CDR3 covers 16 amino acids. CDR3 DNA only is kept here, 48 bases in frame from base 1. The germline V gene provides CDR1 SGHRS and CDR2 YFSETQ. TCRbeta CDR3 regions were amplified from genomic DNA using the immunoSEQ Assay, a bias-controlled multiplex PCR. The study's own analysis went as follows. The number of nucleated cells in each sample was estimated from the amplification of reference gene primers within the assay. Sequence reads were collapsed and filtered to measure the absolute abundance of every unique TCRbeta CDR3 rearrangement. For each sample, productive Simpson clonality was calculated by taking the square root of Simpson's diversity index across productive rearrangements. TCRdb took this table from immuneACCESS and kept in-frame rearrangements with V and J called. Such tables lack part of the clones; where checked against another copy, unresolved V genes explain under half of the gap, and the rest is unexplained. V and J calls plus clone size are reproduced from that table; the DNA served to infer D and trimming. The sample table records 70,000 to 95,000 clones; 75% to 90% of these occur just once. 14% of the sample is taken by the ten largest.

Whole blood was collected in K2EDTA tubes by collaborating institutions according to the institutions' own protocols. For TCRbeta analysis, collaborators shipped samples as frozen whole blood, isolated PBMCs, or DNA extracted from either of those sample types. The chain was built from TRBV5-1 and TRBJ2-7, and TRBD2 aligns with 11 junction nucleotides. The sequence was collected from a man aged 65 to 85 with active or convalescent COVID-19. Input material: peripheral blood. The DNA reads TGCGCCAGCAGGCTTACCGGGACTAGCGGCTCCTACGAGCAGTACTTC. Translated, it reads CASRLTGTSGSYEQYF.